These 7 T cell receptor beta chains share one sample of origin, sequenced in a study of T-cell reconstitution after alpha-beta-depleted transplantation in children. Preparation of the TCRbeta library used unique molecular identifiers. Via MiXCR, TCRdb re-called the PCR reads, giving one row per CDR3 protein. The sample shows around 530,000 distinct CDR3 sequences, approximately 32% of them seen only once. The sequencing here drew on PBMCs from the stem cell graft donor, taken from the stem cell graft. These receptor sequences come from a human donor who donated a stem cell graft to a child with aplastic anemia.

This clonotype was counted between two and nine times. V usage is TRBV20-1 and J usage is TRBJ1-2; maybe TRBD1 (5 bases). The CDR3 runs 13 residues. Trimming took 3 bases from V and 3 from J, leaving 11 bases between them. Germline V gives CDR1 DFQATT, CDR2 SNEGSKA (reference sequence). The CDR3 sequence is CSASDRIDYGYTF. The CDR3 region has the DNA TGCAGTGCTAGCGACAGAATCGACTATGGCTACACCTTC.

The chain couples TRBV20-1 to TRBJ2-4, with a weak D call TRBD2 (6 bases). Germline assignment: CDR1 DFQATT and CDR2 SNEGSKA (reference sequence). V lost 4 bases, J lost 0 bases, and 7 bases lay in between. The CDR3 spans 13 residues. CDR3 region: CSAKGLAKNIQYF. The CDR3 DNA reads TGCAGTGCTAAGGGACTAGCCAAAAACATTCAGTACTTC.

The chain uses TRBV6-1 and TRBJ2-5; D remains unclear. The CDR3 has 15 residues. CDR1 is MNHNS and CDR2 is SASEGT in the germline V gene. Trimming took off 0 bases at V and 1 base at J, with 9 bases between the two ends. The CDR3 loop is CASSEAAGRQETQYF. DNA of the CDR3: TGTGCCAGCAGTGAAGCGGCAGGACGCCAAGAGACCCAGTACTTC.

This sequence joins TRBV7-8 and TRBJ2-5; TRBD1 matches at 8 bases. The length of the CDR3 is 20 residues. Germline V gene lookup returns CDR1 SGHVS and CDR2 FQNEAQ. V shed 0 bases, J shed 3 bases, and the junction held 18 bases outside the gene matches. The CDR3 DNA follows: TGTGCCAGCAGCTTAGCGCGTAGGTCACAACAGGGGGTGGCCAAAGAGACCCAGTACTTC. It yields the protein CASSLARRSQQGVAKETQYF.

This clonotype appeared a few times. The chain uses TRBV20-1 and TRBJ2-1, with a tentative D call TRBD2 (5 bases). Per germline, CDR1 DFQATT and CDR2 SNEGSKA (reference sequence). The CDR3 runs to 16 residues. Trimming removed 5 bases at V and 4 bases at J, with 21 bases between. CDR3 coding DNA: TGCAGTGCTTCCCCGGGGTCGTTGGTTCGGTACAATGAGCAGTTCTTC. Amino acid sequence: CSASPGSLVRYNEQFF.

This clonotype came up many times. The genes are TRBV5-5 and TRBJ1-2, with 7 bases that match TRBD1. Trimming cost V 4 bases and J 1 base; bases outside gene matches: 7. The CDR3 extends over 15 amino acids. Germline V lookup: CDR1 SGHKS, CDR2 YYEKEE (reference sequence). Here the CDR3 DNA reads TGTGCCAGCAGCGCGGACAGGACTTTTAACTATGGCTACACCTTC. It translates to CASSADRTFNYGYTF.

The rearrangement links TRBV19 to TRBJ1-1; D ambiguous. The germline V gene has CDR1 LNHDA and CDR2 SQIVND (reference sequence). The ends were cut back, 7 bases at V and 6 bases at J, with 12 bases in the middle. CDR3 size: 12 residues. The CDR3 bases are TGTGCCAGTAACATGGGGAGGGCTGAAGCTTTCTTT. Protein: CASNMGRAEAFF. Looking up the rest from reference TRBV19 and TRBJ1-1 gives the full variable domain: DGGITQSPKYLFRKEGQNVTLSCEQNLNHDAMYWYRQDPGQGLRLIYYSQIVNDFQKGDIAEGYSVSREKKESFPLTVTSAQKNPTAFYLCASNMGRAEAFFGQGTRLTVV.